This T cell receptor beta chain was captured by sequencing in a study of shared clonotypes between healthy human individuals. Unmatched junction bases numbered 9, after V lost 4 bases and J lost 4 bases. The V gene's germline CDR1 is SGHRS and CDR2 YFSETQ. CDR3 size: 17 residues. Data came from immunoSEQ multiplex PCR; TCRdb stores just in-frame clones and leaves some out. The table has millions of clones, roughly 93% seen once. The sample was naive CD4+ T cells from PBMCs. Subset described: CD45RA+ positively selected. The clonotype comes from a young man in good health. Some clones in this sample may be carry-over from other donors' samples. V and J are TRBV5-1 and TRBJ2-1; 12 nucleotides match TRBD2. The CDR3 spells CASSLGLAGWTYNEQFF. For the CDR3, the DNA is TGCGCCAGCAGCCTAGGACTAGCGGGGTGGACTTACAATGAGCAGTTCTTC.